This is a list of T cell receptor beta chains from one sample in a study of CD8 T cells in ankylosing spondylitis. MiXCR was run by TCRdb on the 5' RACE reads, yielding one entry per CDR3 protein. The sample lists about 200,000 distinct CDR3 sequences, 10% to 15% occurring once. The sequenced sample consisted of blood, either unsorted or a sorted T cell fraction (not recorded which). The receptors were gathered from a male donor with ankylosing spondylitis or in good health (not recorded which). The CDR3 runs from the conserved cysteine through the conserved F or W. The D gene is left open where the match is weak. Some rows mark clone size as missing; the rest say once, few, many or name a class of expanded clone.

TRBV18,TRBJ2-2,few,.,TGTGCCAGCTCACCACCGCCCGACAATCGGGTCACCGGGGAGCTGTTTTTT,CASSPPPDNRVTGELFF
TRBV10-2,TRBJ2-3,many,.,TGCGCCAGCAGTGCCGCGGGGGACAGGATTAATACGCAGTATTTT,CASSAAGDRINTQYF
TRBV6-5,TRBJ1-1,many,TRBD1,TGTGCCAGCAGCTCCACCGGGACAGGGTCCTCTGAAGCTTTCTTT,CASSSTGTGSSEAFF
TRBV7-6,TRBJ2-7,.,.,TGTGCCAGCAGCTTAGCGGGTCAGGGGGGCTACGAGCAGTACTTC,CASSLAGQGGYEQYF
TRBV11-2,TRBJ2-1,few,.,TGTGCCAGCAGCTTAGGGGGAGGAGGGCAGTTCTTC,CASSLGGGGQFF
TRBV4-2,TRBJ2-3,few,.,TGTGCCAGCAGCCAAGAGGCAGCGGCTAGCACAGATACGCAGTATTTT,CASSQEAAASTDTQYF
TRBV18,TRBJ2-1,few,TRBD1,TGTGCCAGCTCACCACCGACAGGGAATGAGCAGTTCTTC,CASSPPTGNEQFF
TRBV3-1,TRBJ2-3,.,TRBD2,TGTGCCAGCAGCCCCCTTTCGGGGGGAACGACAGATACGCAGTATTTT,CASSPLSGGTTDTQYF
TRBV18,TRBJ2-7,many,.,TGTGCCAGCTCACTGGTAGGGGGATCCTACGAGCAGTACTTC,CASSLVGGSYEQYF
TRBV11-2,TRBJ2-7,.,TRBD2,TGTGCCAGCAGCCCCGCCCTCTCTAGCGGGAGCTCCTACGAGCAGTACTTC,CASSPALSSGSSYEQYF
TRBV11-2,TRBJ2-1,few,TRBD2,TGTGCCAGCTCCGGGGGGAGTGAGCAGTTCTTC,CASSGGSEQFF
TRBV4-1,TRBJ2-1,few,TRBD1,TGCGCCAGCAGCCAAGCAGGGGGCAATGAGCAGTTCTTC,CASSQAGGNEQFF
TRBV10-3,TRBJ2-1,few,TRBD1,TGTGCCATCAGTTGGGACAGATACAATGAGCAGTTCTTC,CAISWDRYNEQFF
TRBV29-1,TRBJ2-2,few,TRBD1,TGCAGCGTTGATGGCGCCGCAGGGGGCGACGACGGGGAGCTGTTTTTT,CSVDGAAGGDDGELFF
TRBV5-1,TRBJ1-6,few,TRBD1,TGCGCCAGCAGCTCAACCGGGACAGGGTTGAATTCACCCCTCCACTTT,CASSSTGTGLNSPLHF
TRBV4-1,TRBJ1-2,.,TRBD1,TGCGCCAGCAGCCAGGTTTCGGACAGGGCGGATCAGGGCTACACCTTC,CASSQVSDRADQGYTF
TRBV7-2,TRBJ2-5,many,.,TGTGCCAGCAGCTTCTATACTAGGAACCAGTACTTC,CASSFYTRNQYF
TRBV2,TRBJ2-1,.,TRBD2,TGTGCCAGCAGTGCGGCGGGAGGGCCCAATGAGCAGTTCTTC,CASSAAGGPNEQFF
TRBV2,TRBJ1-2,.,.,TGTGCCACATCGGACGACGAGGGGCCTGACTATGGCTACACCTTC,CATSDDEGPDYGYTF
TRBV10-2,TRBJ2-2,few,.,TGCGCCAGCAGTGGCCTCTCGGGGTACGGGGAGCTGTTTTTT,CASSGLSGYGELFF
TRBV30,TRBJ1-6,.,.,TGTGCCTGGAGGACTGAAAACTATTCACCCCTCCACTTT,CAWRTENYSPLHF
TRBV5-6,TRBJ2-2,.,TRBD2,TGTGCCAGCAGCTCCTGGACTAGCTTAACCGGGGAGCTGTTTTTT,CASSSWTSLTGELFF
TRBV4-1,TRBJ2-1,few,TRBD1,TGCGCCAGCAGCCCCGGGACAGGAGGGTTCAATGAGCAGTTCTTC,CASSPGTGGFNEQFF
TRBV2,TRBJ2-5,.,.,TGTGCCAGCAGTGAAGCACTAGATTGGGAGACCCAGTACTTC,CASSEALDWETQYF
TRBV3-1,TRBJ2-1,.,TRBD2,TGTGCCAGCAGCCTTCCTAGCGGGGACGGTGAGCAGTTCTTC,CASSLPSGDGEQFF
TRBV11-1,TRBJ2-7,.,.,TGTGCCAGCAGACTAGGACCCACAGGCTACGAGCAGTACTTC,CASRLGPTGYEQYF
TRBV2,TRBJ2-3,.,.,TGTGCCAGCAGTGATGCGGGTGTCACAGATACGCAGTATTTT,CASSDAGVTDTQYF
TRBV6-5,TRBJ2-1,many,.,TGTGCCAGCAGTTATGCCCCGAGCTCCTACAATGAGCAGTTCTTC,CASSYAPSSYNEQFF
TRBV27,TRBJ2-7,many,TRBD1,TGTGCCAGCAGTTTATCAGGGACAGGGGGCTACGAGCAGTACTTC,CASSLSGTGGYEQYF
TRBV3-1,TRBJ2-3,.,.,TGTGCCAGCAGCCCGGATAGCGGTCCCTATGGCGATACGCAGTATTTT,CASSPDSGPYGDTQYF
TRBV27,TRBJ2-2,.,.,TGTGCCAGCACCCAGACCCTAAGAGTTTTGAACACCGGGGAGCTGTTTTTT,CASTQTLRVLNTGELFF
TRBV3-1,TRBJ2-2,few,.,TGTGCCAGCAGCCAAGAGCCAGGGTTCCCCGGGGAGCTGTTTTTT,CASSQEPGFPGELFF